This entry lists 14 T cell receptor beta chains sequenced from one sample in a study of response to subunit inactivated influenza vaccine. TCRdb re-analysed the RT-PCR reads in MiXCR, keeping a single row per CDR3 protein. The repertoire holds approximately 680,000 distinct CDR3 sequences, less than 20% seen once, with around a tenth in the top ten. Here the sequenced sample was PBMCs from blood, taken approximately 13 days after vaccination. These TCRs come from a man in his forties or fifties who received an inactivated influenza vaccine.

This clonotype occurred a few times. J is TRBJ2-2 and V is TRBV20-1; no clear D gene. The germline gives CDR1 DFQATT, CDR2 SNEGSKA (reference sequence). CDR3 length: 12 residues. Trimming left V 4 bases short and J 3 bases short, with 6 bases between. The CDR3 here is CSAKNDTGELFF. CDR3 sequence (DNA): TGCAGTGCTAAGAATGACACCGGGGAGCTGTTTTTT.

This rearrangement joins TRBV6-5 to TRBJ1-1, with D perhaps matching TRBD1 (6 bases). Germline V gene lookup returns CDR1 MNHEY and CDR2 SVGAGI. The CDR3 is 18 amino acids. V shed 2 bases and J shed 5 bases, with 24 bases lying between them. This CDR3 is CASSYSIEQGALGTEAFF. As DNA, the CDR3 is TGTGCCAGCAGTTACAGCATCGAACAGGGTGCTCTTGGGACTGAAGCTTTCTTT.

The V and J genes are TRBV12-3 or TRBV12-4 and TRBJ1-5; a weak D match, TRBD1 (5 bases). The germline V and J ends were trimmed by 5 bases and 7 bases, with 12 bases remaining between them. This CDR3 spans 13 amino acids. This CDR3 is CASSVTGRQPQHF. The CDR3, as DNA: TGTGCCAGCAGTGTAACGGGACGGCAGCCCCAGCATTTT.

The chain links TRBV12-3 or TRBV12-4 to TRBJ2-5; 10 bases line up with TRBD1. V was pared by 4 bases and J by 5 bases, with 10 bases of the junction left unmatched. This CDR3 is 16 amino acids long. CDR3 residues: CASSSPDRGLSETQYF. CDR3 bases: TGTGCCAGCAGTTCCCCAGACAGGGGGCTGAGCGAGACCCAGTACTTC.

This clonotype was counted at least ten times. The V call is TRBV6-5, the J call TRBJ1-4; a possible D gene is TRBD1 (6 bases). Trimming took off 0 bases at V and 8 bases at J, with 13 bases between the two ends. Germline-derived CDR1 and CDR2 are MNHEY and SVGAGI. This CDR3 spans 15 amino acids. CDR3 protein: CASSYSGGGSEKLFF. For the CDR3, the DNA is TGTGCCAGCAGTTACTCGGGGGGGGGCTCAGAAAAACTGTTTTTT.

The sample holds a few counts of this clonotype. This chain joins TRBV11-2 and TRBJ2-7; D might be TRBD1 or TRBD2, each matching 5 bases. CDR1 and CDR2 from the germline V gene are SGHAT and FQNNGV. Between the trimmed V and J ends, which lost 6 bases and 5 bases, there was a span of 17 bases. The CDR3 extends over 14 amino acids. CDR3 bases: TGTGCCAGCAGTAAAATTGCTCGGGGCAACGAGCAGTACTTC. This gives the protein CASSKIARGNEQYF.

In this sample, this clonotype turned up a few times. The chain employs TRBV19 and TRBJ1-1; no firm D call. Germline assignment: CDR1 LNHDA and CDR2 SQIVND (reference sequence). Trimming cost V 4 bases and J 0 bases, with 9 bases left between them. The CDR3 sequence is 14 residues long. CDR3 sequence: CASSKLGMNTEAFF. The CDR3, as DNA: TGTGCCAGTAGTAAACTGGGCATGAACACTGAAGCTTTCTTT.

The V and J genes are TRBV7-3 and TRBJ2-6; D is perhaps TRBD2 (5 bases). V shed 5 bases and J shed 1 base, with 12 bases lying between them. Germline V gene lookup returns CDR1 SGHTA and CDR2 FQGTGA. This CDR3 is 16 amino acids long. CDR3 bases: TGTGCCAGCAGCGTTGGGCCGGGATCTGGGGCCAACGTCCTGACTTTC. Its translation is CASSVGPGSGANVLTF.

This clonotype showed up just a few times. The chain recombines TRBV11-2 with TRBJ2-1, with TRBD1 identical over 9 bases. There are 16 residues in the CDR3. V was pared by 1 base and J by 10 bases, with 11 bases of the junction left unmatched. Germline V lookup: CDR1 SGHAT, CDR2 FQNNGV. CDR3 sequence: CASSLGGGTGFREQFF. Written as DNA, the CDR3 is TGTGCCAGCAGCTTAGGAGGTGGGACAGGGTTTCGGGAGCAGTTCTTC.

CDR3 sequence (DNA): TGCAGTGCCGGAGACGACGGGATCTTTGGGTACGAGCAGTACTTC. It specifies CSAGDDGIFGYEQYF. The chain employs TRBV20-1 and TRBJ2-7, with D possibly being TRBD2 (5 bases). V was trimmed by 6 bases and J by 4 bases, leaving 22 bases between them. The CDR3 runs 15 residues. Germline assignment: CDR1 DFQATT and CDR2 SNEGSKA (reference sequence).

V gene TRBV20-1 combines with J gene TRBJ1-4, with TRBD1 matching over 8 bases. The CDR3 extends over 15 amino acids. Germline V gene sequence: CDR1 DFQATT, CDR2 SNEGSKA (reference sequence). V gave up 0 bases and J gave up 4 bases; unmatched junction bases: 4. Here the CDR3 reads CSARDRQGYNEKLFF. The CDR3 bases are TGCAGTGCTAGAGACCGACAGGGGTATAATGAAAAACTGTTTTTT.

This clonotype was picked up a small number of times. The chain links TRBV29-1 to TRBJ2-7; D gene ambiguous. V was cut by 5 bases and J by 3 bases, with 8 bases left in between. Germline V gene data show CDR1 as SQVTM and CDR2 as ANQGSEA. This CDR3 has 11 residues. The CDR3 sequence is CSVLAVYEQYF. The CDR3 DNA sequence: TGCAGCGTTTTGGCGGTCTACGAGCAGTACTTC.

The sample holds a few counts of this clonotype. The chain couples TRBV4-1 to TRBJ2-3; tentatively, D is TRBD1 or TRBD2 (6 bases each). The CDR3 has 16 residues. Germline V gene sequence: CDR1 MGHRA, CDR2 YSYEKL. Trimming removed 4 bases from V and 3 bases from J, with 17 bases in between. CDR3 in DNA: TGCGCCAGCAGCCTCGGGATTGGAGGGGGAACAGATACGCAGTATTTT. Amino acids: CASSLGIGGGTDTQYF.

The gene calls are TRBV7-9 and TRBJ2-1, with D possibly matching TRBD2 (5 bases). The CDR3 loop spans 13 amino acids. V shed 6 bases and J shed 8 bases, with 14 bases lying between them. In germline, CDR1 is SEHNR, CDR2 FQNEAQ (reference sequence). This CDR3 is CASRRVTADEQFF. The CDR3 nucleotides read TGTGCCAGCAGGCGGGTCACAGCTGATGAGCAGTTCTTC.